One and the same sample provided the 17 T cell receptor beta chains below, sequenced in a study of identical twins. MiXCR, applied by TCRdb to the 5' RACE reads, yields one record per CDR3 protein. The sample yields around 100,000 distinct CDR3 sequences, about 6.1% seen once. The sample was memory T cells sorted from blood. The receptors here all came from a woman aged 45 to 65 in good health.

The genes are TRBV5-1 and TRBJ1-5; D call uncertain. CDR3 size: 15 residues. The V end lost 4 bases, the J end lost 4 bases, and 15 bases lay between the germline ends. Per germline, CDR1 SGHRS and CDR2 YFSETQ. The CDR3 region has the DNA TGCGCCAGCAGCCTGAGCGGGTATGAGAATCAGCCCCAGCATTTT. Translated: CASSLSGYENQPQHF.

The sample holds many counts of this clonotype. This chain links TRBV10-2 with TRBJ1-2; no definite D call. Germline lookup yields CDR1 WSHSY and CDR2 SAAADI. The V end lost 7 bases, the J end lost 2 bases, and 8 bases lay between the germline ends. The CDR3 loop spans 12 amino acids. In DNA form, the CDR3 reads TGCGCCAGCAAGGCGGGGAACTATGGCTACACCTTC. As protein: CASKAGNYGYTF.

At least ten counts were recorded for this clonotype. The chain uses TRBV29-1 and TRBJ1-1, with D perhaps TRBD1 (5 bases). With 4 bases removed from V and 4 bases from J, the gap between germline ends came to 10 bases. The CDR3 totals 12 residues. Germline values: CDR1 SQVTM, CDR2 ANQGSEA. The CDR3 region is CSVVPGTTEAFF. The CDR3 region has the DNA TGCAGCGTTGTACCAGGGACCACTGAAGCTTTCTTT.

In its sample, this clonotype was seen many times. V gene TRBV11-3 combines with J gene TRBJ1-2, with no clear D. The CDR3 is 19 amino acids. Trimming left V 2 bases short and J 2 bases short, with 24 bases between. Germline CDR1 is SGHNT and CDR2 is YENEEA. CDR3 loop: CASSLLVLPTASPNYGYTF. In nucleotides, the CDR3 is TGTGCCAGCAGCTTATTGGTACTCCCAACGGCGTCGCCCAACTATGGCTACACCTTC.

This clonotype was seen ten or more times. J is TRBJ2-3 and V is TRBV6-5; 8 nucleotides line up with TRBD1. Germline CDR1 and CDR2: MNHEY and SVGAGI. CDR3 length equals 15 residues. The ends lost 6 bases at V and 0 bases at J; junction bases unmatched: 5. The CDR3 bases are TGTGCCAGCAGACTTGGACAGGGAAGCACAGATACGCAGTATTTT. The encoded protein is CASRLGQGSTDTQYF.

This clonotype was picked up a small number of times. The chain recombines TRBV6-6 with TRBJ2-1; 8 positions match TRBD1. CDR1 is MNHNY, CDR2 SVGAGI, per germline (reference sequence). V dropped 8 bases and J dropped 5; count of bases not matched to a gene: 8. This CDR3 has 14 amino acids. CDR3 sequence (DNA): TGTGCCAGCCGACGGGGGACAGGTAACAATGAGCAGTTCTTC. Its protein product is CASRRGTGNNEQFF.

This clonotype was seen many times. J is TRBJ2-1 and V is TRBV3-1, with 9 bases aligning to TRBD2. With 2 bases clipped from V and 7 bases from J, the junction kept 9 bases outside the gene matches. This CDR3 contains 16 residues. Looked up from germline, CDR1 is LGHDT and CDR2 is YNNKEL (reference sequence). The CDR3 here is CASSQISGSRGNEQFF. Written as DNA, the CDR3 is TGTGCCAGCAGCCAAATTAGCGGGAGCAGGGGGAATGAGCAGTTCTTC.

This clonotype has a count of ten or more. The gene calls are TRBV6-5 and TRBJ1-1; maybe TRBD1 (6 bases). Germline V lookup: CDR1 MNHEY, CDR2 SVGAGI. The V gene lost 5 bases and the J gene lost 2 bases, with 12 bases spanning the gap. The length of the CDR3 is 14 residues. The CDR3 reads CASSATGPNTEAFF. CDR3 DNA sequence: TGTGCCAGCAGTGCGACAGGACCAAACACTGAAGCTTTCTTT.

The sample holds many counts of this clonotype. The chain joins TRBV9 to TRBJ2-2, with D tentatively TRBD2 (6 bases). With 3 bases removed from V and 7 bases from J, the gap between germline ends came to 10 bases. The CDR3 sequence is 13 residues long. CDR1 and CDR2 from the germline V gene are SGDLS and YYNGEE. The CDR3 coding sequence is TGTGCCAGCAGCGGGGGACTCTACGGGGAGCTGTTTTTT. This gives the protein CASSGGLYGELFF.

This clonotype was observed a handful of times. One end of the junction does not line up with germline, which may come from a read error. The chain combines TRBV6-1 with TRBJ2-1, with D uncertain. Germline lookup yields CDR1 MNHNS and CDR2 SASEGT. The CDR3 sequence is 11 residues long. The CDR3 sequence: CASSPYNEQLF. The CDR3 DNA is TGTGCCAGCAGCCCTTATAATGAGCAGCTCTTC.

The table lists this clonotype with many counts. This chain uses TRBV5-1 with TRBJ2-1; 14 bases agree with TRBD2. Germline assignment: CDR1 SGHRS and CDR2 YFSETQ. The CDR3 has 15 amino acids. The junction had 5 bases not matched to a gene; V was cut back by 4 bases and J by 8 bases. The CDR3 loop is CASSPGLAGVHEQFF. CDR3 bases: TGCGCCAGCAGCCCGGGACTAGCGGGAGTCCATGAGCAGTTCTTC.

This clonotype has ten or more counts. The CDR3 nucleotides read TGCAGCGTTGCTGGACAGGGTGGAAGGAACAATGAGCAGTTCTTC. Its protein is CSVAGQGGRNNEQFF. This chain links TRBV29-1 with TRBJ2-1, with 8 bases matching TRBD1. Unmatched junction bases numbered 10, after V lost 4 bases and J lost 5 bases. Germline V lookup: CDR1 SQVTM, CDR2 ANQGSEA. The CDR3 is 15 residues long.

In its sample, this clonotype was seen many times. J is TRBJ1-2 and V is TRBV10-2; D possibly corresponds to TRBD1 (5 bases). Looked up from germline, CDR1 is WSHSY and CDR2 is SAAADI. V dropped 6 bases and J dropped 8 bases, with 16 bases sitting between them. The CDR3 is 13 amino acids. The DNA for the CDR3 is TGCGCCAGCAGGGAGACAGTAAATGGAGGCTACACCTTC. It yields the protein CASRETVNGGYTF.

This clonotype was seen a few times. The chain employs TRBV16 and TRBJ1-6, with TRBD1 identical over 7 bases. The V gene end was trimmed by 2 bases and the J gene end by 7 bases; junction bases not matched to a gene: 2. The CDR3 consists of 14 residues. CDR1 and CDR2 (germline): KGHSY, FQNENV. The CDR3 is CASSQDRVNSPLHF. The DNA for the CDR3 is TGTGCCAGCAGCCAAGACAGGGTGAATTCACCCCTCCACTTT.

This clonotype has at least ten counts. This chain's CDR3 is CASSLASGTYNEQFF. CDR3 DNA: TGTGCCAGCAGCTTAGCAAGCGGCACATACAATGAGCAGTTCTTC. This rearrangement joins TRBV7-2 to TRBJ2-1; D perhaps matches TRBD2 (5 bases). Trimming pared 0 bases from V and 4 bases from J, leaving 10 bases between. The CDR3 runs to 15 residues. Germline-derived CDR1 and CDR2 are SGHTA and FQGNSA.

This clonotype was recorded a few times. The V call is TRBV6-4, the J call TRBJ2-3; the D is unclear. Germline assignment: CDR1 MRHNA and CDR2 SNTAGT. The CDR3 extends over 13 amino acids. Trimming cost V 3 bases and J 2 bases, with 6 bases left between them. CDR3 protein: CASSEGSTDTQYF. The DNA for the CDR3 is TGTGCCAGCAGTGAAGGCTCCACAGATACGCAGTATTTT.

This clonotype was observed many times. The V gene is TRBV5-5, the J gene TRBJ2-5; 12 bases align to TRBD2. This CDR3 is built from 15 residues. The germline CDR1 and CDR2 sequences are SGHKS and YYEKEE (reference sequence). Trimming took 4 bases from V and 4 from J; bases not matched to a gene: 5. The CDR3 loop is CASSNPGLAGETQYF. In DNA form, the CDR3 reads TGTGCCAGCAGCAATCCGGGACTAGCGGGAGAGACCCAGTACTTC.